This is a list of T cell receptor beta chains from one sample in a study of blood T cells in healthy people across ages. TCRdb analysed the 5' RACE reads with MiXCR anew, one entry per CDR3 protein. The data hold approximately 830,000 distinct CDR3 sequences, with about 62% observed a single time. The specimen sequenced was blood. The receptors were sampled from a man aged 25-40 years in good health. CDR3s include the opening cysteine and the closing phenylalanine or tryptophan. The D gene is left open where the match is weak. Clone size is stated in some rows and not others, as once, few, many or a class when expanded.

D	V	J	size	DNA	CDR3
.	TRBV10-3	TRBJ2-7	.	TGTGCCATCAGTGTTGGGAACGAGCAGTACTTC	CAISVGNEQYF
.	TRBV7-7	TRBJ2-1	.	TGTGCCAGCAGACCGGACCTAAACTACAATGAGCAGTTCTTC	CASRPDLNYNEQFF
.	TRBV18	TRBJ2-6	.	TGTGCCAGCTCACCACCGGGACAAGGCTCTGGGGCCAACGTCCTGACTTTC	CASSPPGQGSGANVLTF
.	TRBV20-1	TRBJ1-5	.	TGCAGTGCTCAACCTTTCGGCAATCAGCCCCAGCATTTT	CSAQPFGNQPQHF
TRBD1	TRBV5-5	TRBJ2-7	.	TGTGCCAGCAGCTCAGGGGGCGGTAGGAACGAGCAGTACTTC	CASSSGGGRNEQYF
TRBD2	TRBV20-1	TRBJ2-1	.	TGCAGTGCTATCAACCCTAACGGGGGGGCCTCGGATGAGCAGTTCTTC	CSAINPNGGASDEQFF
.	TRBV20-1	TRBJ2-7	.	TGCAGTGCGCCAGCAAAGAGGAGCTCCTACGAGCAGTACTTC	CSAPAKRSSYEQYF
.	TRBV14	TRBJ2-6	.	TGTGCCAGCAGCCCGATCTCTGGGGCCAACGTCCTGACTTTC	CASSPISGANVLTF
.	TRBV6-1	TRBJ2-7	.	TGTGCCAGCAGTCCCTCACAGTTCTCCTACGAGCAGTACTTC	CASSPSQFSYEQYF
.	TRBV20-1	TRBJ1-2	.	TGCAGTGCTGGGGACGGTTCTAACTATGGCTACACCTTC	CSAGDGSNYGYTF
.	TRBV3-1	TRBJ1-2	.	TGTGCCAGCAGCACGACAAAACTCGCGGACAACTATGGCTACACCTTC	CASSTTKLADNYGYTF
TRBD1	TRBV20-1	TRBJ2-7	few	TGCAGTGCTGAGACAGGGGGTTCCTACGAGCAGTACTTC	CSAETGGSYEQYF
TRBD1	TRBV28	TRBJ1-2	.	TGTGCCAGCAGCTTTGACAGGGAATACGGCTACACCTTC	CASSFDREYGYTF
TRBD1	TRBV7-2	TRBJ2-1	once	TGTGCCAGCAGCTTAGTGGCGGGACAGGGTTACAATGAGCAGTTCTTC	CASSLVAGQGYNEQFF
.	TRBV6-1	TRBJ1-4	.	TGTGCCAGCAGTGTCCAGAAGAATGAAAAACTGTTTTTT	CASSVQKNEKLFF
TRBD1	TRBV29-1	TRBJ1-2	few	TGCAGCGTTGGGTACAGGGGGGCCTACACCTTC	CSVGYRGAYTF
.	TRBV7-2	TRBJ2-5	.	TGTGCTAGCAGCTCCCAAACGGTTCAACGGAAGACCCAGTACTTC	CASSSQTVQRKTQYF
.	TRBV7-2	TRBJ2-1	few	TGTGCCAGCAGCTTAGGTCCGGGGAATAATGAGCAGTTCTTC	CASSLGPGNNEQFF
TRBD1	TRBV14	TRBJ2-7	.	TGTGCCAGCAGCCAAGAAGCGGACAGGGGGTACGAGCAGTACTTC	CASSQEADRGYEQYF
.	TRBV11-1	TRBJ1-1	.	TGTGCCAGCAGCCGCGCAGATTACACTGAAGCTTTCTTT	CASSRADYTEAFF
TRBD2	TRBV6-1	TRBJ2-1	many	TGTGCCAGCAGGACTAGCGGGAGCTCCTACAATGAGCAGTTCTTC	CASRTSGSSYNEQFF
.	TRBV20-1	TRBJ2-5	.	TGCAGTGCGGAGGGATCTCCTCCCTTAGAAGAGACCCAGTACTTC	CSAEGSPPLEETQYF
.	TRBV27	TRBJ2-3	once	TGTGCCGCAAGAAGGGACGTCGGAGATACGCAGTATTTT	CAARRDVGDTQYF
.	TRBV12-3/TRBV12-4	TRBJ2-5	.	TGTGCCAGCAGTCTACAGCAGGGTGTAGAGATCCAGTACTTC	CASSLQQGVEIQYF
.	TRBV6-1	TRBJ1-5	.	TGTGCCAGCAGTGTACCCCCAAATAGCAATCAGCCCCAGCATTTT	CASSVPPNSNQPQHF
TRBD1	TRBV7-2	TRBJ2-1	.	TGTGCCAGCAGCCCCTGGACAGGGAGCAATGAGCAGTTCTTC	CASSPWTGSNEQFF
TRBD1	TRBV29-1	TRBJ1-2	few	TGCAGCGTTGGGCCAGGGGGGGACTACCGTAACTATGGCTACACCTTC	CSVGPGGDYRNYGYTF
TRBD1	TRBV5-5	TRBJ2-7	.	TGTGCCAGCAGCTTAAGGGACAGGGGAATCTCCTACGAGCAGTACTTC	CASSLRDRGISYEQYF
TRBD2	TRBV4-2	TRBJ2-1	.	TGTGCCAGCAGCCAAGCGGAGGCGCGGGGGTATTACAATGAGCAGTTCTTC	CASSQAEARGYYNEQFF
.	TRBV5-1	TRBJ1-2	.	TGCGCCAGTAGCTTGGCCCTTGGGGCTGGCTACACCTTC	CASSLALGAGYTF
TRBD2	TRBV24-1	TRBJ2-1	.	TGTGCCACCAGTGATGGGAAAGCGGGGGGCGGATACAATGAGCAGTTCTTC	CATSDGKAGGGYNEQFF
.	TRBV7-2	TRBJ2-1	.	TGTGCCAGCAGCCCAAGACAAGAGACCCAGTTCTTC	CASSPRQETQFF
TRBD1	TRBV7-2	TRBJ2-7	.	TGTGCCAGCACCCCCGGGACAGGACCCTACGAGCAGTACTTC	CASTPGTGPYEQYF
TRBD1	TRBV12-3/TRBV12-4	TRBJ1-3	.	TGTGCCAGCAGTTTAGCCGGGACAGGGATATTCTCTGGAAACACCATATATTTT	CASSLAGTGIFSGNTIYF
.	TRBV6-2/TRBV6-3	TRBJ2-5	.	TGTGCCAGCAGTTACGGCAGGGAAGGGTACTTC	CASSYGREGYF
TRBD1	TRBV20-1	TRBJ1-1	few	TGCAGTGCTAGAAACAGGGGGCCTACTGAAGCTTTCTTT	CSARNRGPTEAFF
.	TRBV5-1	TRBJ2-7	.	TGCGCCAGCAGCGCCCTCCCGGCGGGGAGCTCCTACGCGCAGTACTTC	CASSALPAGSSYAQYF
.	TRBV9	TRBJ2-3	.	TGTGCCAGCAGCCCTGCTGGGGGGGCTGGCACAGATACGCAGTATTTT	CASSPAGGAGTDTQYF
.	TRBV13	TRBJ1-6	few	TGTGCCAGCAGCCCGGGACGGAATAATTCACCCCTCCACTTT	CASSPGRNNSPLHF
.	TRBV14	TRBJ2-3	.	TGTGCCAGCAGCCAATCCGGTGCGGCTCTTCCAACAGATACGCAGTATTTT	CASSQSGAALPTDTQYF
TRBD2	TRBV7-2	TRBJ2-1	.	TGTGCCAGCAGCATCGCTGGCGGGGGGGCCTACAATGAGCAGTTCTTC	CASSIAGGGAYNEQFF
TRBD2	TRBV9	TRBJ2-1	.	TGTGCCAGCAGCGGATCGTTAGCGGGGGGGCGGGTAGATGAGCAGTTCTTC	CASSGSLAGGRVDEQFF
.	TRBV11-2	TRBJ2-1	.	TGTGCCAGCAGCTTAGGGGCCGGCCGTTGGAATGAGCAGTTCTTC	CASSLGAGRWNEQFF
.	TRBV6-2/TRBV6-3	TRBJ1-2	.	TGTGCCAGCCGCCGGTGGACAGAAAACTATGGCTACACCTTC	CASRRWTENYGYTF
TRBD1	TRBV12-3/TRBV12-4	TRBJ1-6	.	TGTGCCAGCAGTTCATTTCCAGGGGGTGGGAATTCACCCCTCCACTTT	CASSSFPGGGNSPLHF
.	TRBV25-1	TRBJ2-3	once	TGTGCCAGCAGTGAATCCCCTAGGAGCACAGATACGCAGTATTTT	CASSESPRSTDTQYF
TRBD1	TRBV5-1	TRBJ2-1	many	TGCGCCAGCAGCTCGACAGGGGACGCCTATTACAATGAGCAGTTCTTC	CASSSTGDAYYNEQFF
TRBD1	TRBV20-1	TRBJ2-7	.	TGCAGCCTCTACCCCCGGGACAGGGGGACCTACGAGCAGTACTTC	CSLYPRDRGTYEQYF
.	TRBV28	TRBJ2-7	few	TGTGCCATTAACAGGGACAACGAGCAGTACTTC	CAINRDNEQYF
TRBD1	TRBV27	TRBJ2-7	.	TGTGCCAGCAGTTCCCGGGACAGGGTCCGCTCCTACGAGCAGTACTTC	CASSSRDRVRSYEQYF
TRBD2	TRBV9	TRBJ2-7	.	TGTGCCAGCAGCGCCCTCGGGAGGGAGCAGTACTTC	CASSALGREQYF
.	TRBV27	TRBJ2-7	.	TGTGCCAGCAGTTTATCCAGGGTATCCTCCTACGAGCAGTACTTC	CASSLSRVSSYEQYF